Below, one T cell receptor (beta chain) is given with its context. Repertoires were generated with immunoSEQ multiplex PCR, while TCRdb's copy carries only in-frame clones and drops some. The sample yields about 340,000 clones, about 86% seen once. This sample was taken from a study of blood T cell repertoires in COVID-19. Study summary: Sources were T cells, B-cell-depleted T cells, or PBMCs; the material itself was cDNA or gDNA.

J was trimmed by 12 bases and V by 6 bases; bases with no gene match: 15. This CDR3 contains 17 residues. Germline V gives CDR1 MNHEY, CDR2 SVGEGT. The rearrangement links TRBV6-2 or TRBV6-3 to TRBJ2-1, with 15 bases fitting TRBD2. The TCR sequence derives from a man in his thirties or forties with active or convalescent COVID-19. What was sequenced was peripheral blood. The CDR3 coding sequence is TGTGCCAGCAGCGGGACTAGCGGGAGGCTACTTCAACGTTCGCAGTTCTTC. This translates into CASSGTSGRLLQRSQFF.